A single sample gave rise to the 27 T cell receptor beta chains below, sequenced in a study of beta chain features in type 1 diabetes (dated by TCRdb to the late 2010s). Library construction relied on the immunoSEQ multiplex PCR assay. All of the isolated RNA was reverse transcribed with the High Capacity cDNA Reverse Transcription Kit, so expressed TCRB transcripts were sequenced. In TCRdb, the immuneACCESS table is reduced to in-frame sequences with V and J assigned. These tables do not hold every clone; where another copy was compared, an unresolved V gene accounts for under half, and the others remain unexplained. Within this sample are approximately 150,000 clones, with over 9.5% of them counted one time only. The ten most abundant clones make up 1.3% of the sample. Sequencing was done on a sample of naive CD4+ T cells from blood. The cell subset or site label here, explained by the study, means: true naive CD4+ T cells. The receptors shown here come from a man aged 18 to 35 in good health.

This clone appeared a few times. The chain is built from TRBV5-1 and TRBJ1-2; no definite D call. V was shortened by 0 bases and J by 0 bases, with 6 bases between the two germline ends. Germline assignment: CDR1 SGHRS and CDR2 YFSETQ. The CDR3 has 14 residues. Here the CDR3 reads CASSLAQSNYGYTF. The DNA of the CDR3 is TGCGCCAGCAGCTTGGCCCAGTCTAACTATGGCTACACCTTC.

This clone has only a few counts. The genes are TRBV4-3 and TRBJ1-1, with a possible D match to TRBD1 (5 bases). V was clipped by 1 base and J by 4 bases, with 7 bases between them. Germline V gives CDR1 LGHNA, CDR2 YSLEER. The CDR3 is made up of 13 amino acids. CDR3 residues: CASSQVGGTEAFF. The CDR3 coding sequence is TGCGCCAGCAGCCAAGTCGGGGGCACTGAAGCTTTCTTT.

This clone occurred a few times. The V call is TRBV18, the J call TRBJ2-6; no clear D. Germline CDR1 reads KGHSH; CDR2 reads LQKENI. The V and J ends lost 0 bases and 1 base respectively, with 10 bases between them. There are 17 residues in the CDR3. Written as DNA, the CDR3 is TGTGCCAGCTCACCACCGCCACGAGCATCTGGGGCCAACGTCCTGACTTTC. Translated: CASSPPPRASGANVLTF.

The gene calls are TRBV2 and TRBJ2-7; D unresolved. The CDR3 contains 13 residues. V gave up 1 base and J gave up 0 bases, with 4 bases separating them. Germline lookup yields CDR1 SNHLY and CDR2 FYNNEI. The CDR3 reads CASSEGSSYEQYF. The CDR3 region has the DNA TGTGCCAGCAGTGAAGGCAGCTCCTACGAGCAGTACTTC.

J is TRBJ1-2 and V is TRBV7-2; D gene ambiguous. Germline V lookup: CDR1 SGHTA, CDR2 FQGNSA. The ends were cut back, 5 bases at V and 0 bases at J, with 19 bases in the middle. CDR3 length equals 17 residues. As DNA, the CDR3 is TGTGCCAGCAGCCCCACAATGAGGGAAAGACCTAACTATGGCTACACCTTC. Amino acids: CASSPTMRERPNYGYTF.

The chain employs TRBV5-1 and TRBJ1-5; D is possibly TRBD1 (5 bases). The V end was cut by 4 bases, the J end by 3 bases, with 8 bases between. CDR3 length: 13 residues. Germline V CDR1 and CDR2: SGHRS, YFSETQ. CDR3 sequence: CASSQGDNQPQHF. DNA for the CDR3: TGCGCCAGCAGCCAGGGTGACAATCAGCCCCAGCATTTT.

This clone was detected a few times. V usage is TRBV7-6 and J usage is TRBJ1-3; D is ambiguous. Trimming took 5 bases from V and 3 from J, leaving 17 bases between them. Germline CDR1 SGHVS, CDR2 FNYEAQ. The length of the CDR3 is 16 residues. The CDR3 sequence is CASSPLLAGFGNTIYF. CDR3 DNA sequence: TGTGCCAGCAGCCCCCTTCTGGCAGGATTTGGAAACACCATATATTTT.

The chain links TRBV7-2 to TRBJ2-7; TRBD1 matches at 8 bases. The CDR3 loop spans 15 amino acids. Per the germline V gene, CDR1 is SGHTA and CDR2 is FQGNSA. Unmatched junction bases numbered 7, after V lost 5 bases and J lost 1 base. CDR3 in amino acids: CASSLWTGSSYEQYF. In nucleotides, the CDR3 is TGTGCCAGCAGCCTGTGGACAGGGAGTTCCTACGAGCAGTACTTC.

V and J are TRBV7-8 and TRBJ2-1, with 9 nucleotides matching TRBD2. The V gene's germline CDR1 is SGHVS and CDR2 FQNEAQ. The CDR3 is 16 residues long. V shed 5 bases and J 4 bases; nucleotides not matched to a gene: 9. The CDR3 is CASSRQAGGGYNEQFF. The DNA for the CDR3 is TGTGCCAGCAGCCGACAGGCGGGAGGGGGTTACAATGAGCAGTTCTTC.

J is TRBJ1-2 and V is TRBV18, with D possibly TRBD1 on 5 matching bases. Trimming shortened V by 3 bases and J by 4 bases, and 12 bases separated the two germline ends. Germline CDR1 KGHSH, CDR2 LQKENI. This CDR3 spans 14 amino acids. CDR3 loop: CASSPARVSYGYTF. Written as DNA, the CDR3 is TGTGCCAGCTCACCGGCCAGGGTCTCCTATGGCTACACCTTC.

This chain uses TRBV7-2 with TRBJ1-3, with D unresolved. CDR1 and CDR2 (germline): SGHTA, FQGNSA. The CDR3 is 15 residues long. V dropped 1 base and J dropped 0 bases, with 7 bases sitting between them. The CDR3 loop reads CASSLVSFSGNTIYF. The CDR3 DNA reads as TGTGCCAGCAGCTTAGTCTCCTTCTCTGGAAACACCATATATTTT.

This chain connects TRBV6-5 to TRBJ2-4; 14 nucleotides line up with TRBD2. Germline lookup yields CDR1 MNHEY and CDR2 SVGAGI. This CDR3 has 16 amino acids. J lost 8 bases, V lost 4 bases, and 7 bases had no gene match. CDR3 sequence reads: CASSLGLAGVGDIQYF. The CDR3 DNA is TGTGCCAGCAGTTTGGGACTAGCGGGGGTCGGGGACATTCAGTACTTC.

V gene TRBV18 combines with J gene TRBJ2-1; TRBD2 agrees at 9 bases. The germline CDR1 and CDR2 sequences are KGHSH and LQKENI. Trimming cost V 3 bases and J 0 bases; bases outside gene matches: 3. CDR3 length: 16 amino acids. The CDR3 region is CASSPAGGLSYNEQFF. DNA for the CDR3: TGTGCCAGCTCACCCGCGGGGGGGCTCTCCTACAATGAGCAGTTCTTC. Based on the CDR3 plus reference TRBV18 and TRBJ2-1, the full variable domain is NAGVMQNPRHLVRRRGQEARLRCSPMKGHSHVYWYRQLPEEGLKFMVYLQKENIIDESGMPKERFSAEFPKEGPSILRIQQVVRGDSAAYFCASSPAGGLSYNEQFFGPGTRLTVL.

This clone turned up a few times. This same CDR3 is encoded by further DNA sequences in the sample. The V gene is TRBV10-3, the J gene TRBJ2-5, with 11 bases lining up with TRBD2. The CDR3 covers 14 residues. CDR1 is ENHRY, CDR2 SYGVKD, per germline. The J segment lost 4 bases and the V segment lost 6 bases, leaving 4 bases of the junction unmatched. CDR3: CAISDLAGGETQYF. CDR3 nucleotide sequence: TGTGCCATCAGCGACCTAGCGGGAGGAGAGACCCAGTACTTC.

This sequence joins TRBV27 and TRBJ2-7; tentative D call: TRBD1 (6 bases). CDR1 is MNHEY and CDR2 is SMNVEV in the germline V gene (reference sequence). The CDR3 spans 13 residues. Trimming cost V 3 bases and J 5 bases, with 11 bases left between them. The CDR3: CASSFDRIHEQYF. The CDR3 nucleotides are TGTGCCAGCAGTTTTGACAGGATCCACGAGCAGTACTTC.

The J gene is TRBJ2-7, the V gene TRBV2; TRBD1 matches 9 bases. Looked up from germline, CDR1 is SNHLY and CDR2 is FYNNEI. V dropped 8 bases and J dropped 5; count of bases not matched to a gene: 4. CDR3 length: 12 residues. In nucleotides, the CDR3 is TGTGCCAGCCTAACAGGGGGCAACGAGCAGTACTTC. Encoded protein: CASLTGGNEQYF.

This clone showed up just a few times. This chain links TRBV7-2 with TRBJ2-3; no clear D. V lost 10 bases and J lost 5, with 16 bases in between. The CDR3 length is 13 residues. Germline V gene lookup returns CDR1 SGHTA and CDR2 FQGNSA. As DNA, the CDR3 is TGTGCCACGACGAAGGCCGGCGGAGATACGCAGTATTTT. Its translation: CATTKAGGDTQYF.

The CDR3 spells CASSESRGGAQPQHF. CDR3 DNA: TGTGCCAGCAGTGAAAGTAGAGGGGGAGCCCAGCCCCAGCATTTT. The chain uses TRBV2 and TRBJ1-5; a weak D match, TRBD1 (6 bases). This CDR3 has 15 residues. The germline CDR1 and CDR2 sequences are SNHLY and FYNNEI. V lost 2 bases and J lost 7, with 15 bases in between. Using reference TRBV2 and TRBJ1-5 for the parts outside the CDR3, the full variable domain is EPEVTQTPSHQVTQMGQEVILRCVPISNHLYFYWYRQILGQKVEFLVSFYNNEISEKSEIFDDQFSVERPDGSNFTLKIRSTKLEDSAMYFCASSESRGGAQPQHFGDGTRLSIL.

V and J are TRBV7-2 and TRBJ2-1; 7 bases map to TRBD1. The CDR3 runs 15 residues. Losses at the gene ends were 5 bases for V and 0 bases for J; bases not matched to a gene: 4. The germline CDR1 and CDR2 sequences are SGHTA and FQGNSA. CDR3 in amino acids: CASSPTGISYNEQFF. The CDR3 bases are TGTGCCAGCAGCCCGACAGGGATCTCCTACAATGAGCAGTTCTTC.

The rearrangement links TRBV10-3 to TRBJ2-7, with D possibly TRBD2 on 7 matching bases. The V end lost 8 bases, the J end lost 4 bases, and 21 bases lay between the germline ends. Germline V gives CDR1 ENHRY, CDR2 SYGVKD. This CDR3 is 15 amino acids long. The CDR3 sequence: CAIAGALGSRYEQYF. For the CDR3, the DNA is TGTGCCATCGCGGGGGCATTGGGGTCCCGTTACGAGCAGTACTTC.

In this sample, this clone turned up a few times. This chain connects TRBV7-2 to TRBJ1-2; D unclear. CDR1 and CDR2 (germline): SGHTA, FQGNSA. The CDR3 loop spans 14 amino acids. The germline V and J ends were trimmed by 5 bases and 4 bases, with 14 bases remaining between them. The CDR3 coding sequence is TGTGCCAGCAGCACATATCGGGTACGCTATGGCTACACCTTC. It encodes CASSTYRVRYGYTF.

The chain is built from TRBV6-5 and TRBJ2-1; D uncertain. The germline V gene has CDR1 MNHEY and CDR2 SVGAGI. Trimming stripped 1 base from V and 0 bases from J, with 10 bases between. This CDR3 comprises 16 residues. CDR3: CASSYYLVSSYNEQFF. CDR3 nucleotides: TGTGCCAGCAGTTACTATTTGGTGAGCTCCTACAATGAGCAGTTCTTC.

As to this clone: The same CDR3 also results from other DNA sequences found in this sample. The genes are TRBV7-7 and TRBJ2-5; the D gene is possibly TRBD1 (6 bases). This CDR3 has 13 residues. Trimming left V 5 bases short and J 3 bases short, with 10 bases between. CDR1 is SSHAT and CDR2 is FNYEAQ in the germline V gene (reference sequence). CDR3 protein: CASSLWTEETQYF. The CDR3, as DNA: TGTGCCAGCAGCCTTTGGACAGAAGAGACCCAGTACTTC.

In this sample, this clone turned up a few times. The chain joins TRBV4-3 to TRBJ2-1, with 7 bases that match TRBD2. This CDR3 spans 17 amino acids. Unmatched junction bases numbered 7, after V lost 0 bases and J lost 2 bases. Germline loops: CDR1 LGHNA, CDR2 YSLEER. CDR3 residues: CASSQDVPGGAYNEQFF. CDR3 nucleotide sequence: TGCGCCAGCAGCCAAGATGTCCCGGGGGGAGCCTACAATGAGCAGTTCTTC.

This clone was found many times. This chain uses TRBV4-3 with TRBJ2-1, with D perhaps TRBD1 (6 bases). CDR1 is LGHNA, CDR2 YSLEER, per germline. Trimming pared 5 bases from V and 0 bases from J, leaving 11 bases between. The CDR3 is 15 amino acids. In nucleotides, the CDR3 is TGCGCCAGCAGCTGGACAGATAGCTCCTACAATGAGCAGTTCTTC. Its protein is CASSWTDSSYNEQFF.

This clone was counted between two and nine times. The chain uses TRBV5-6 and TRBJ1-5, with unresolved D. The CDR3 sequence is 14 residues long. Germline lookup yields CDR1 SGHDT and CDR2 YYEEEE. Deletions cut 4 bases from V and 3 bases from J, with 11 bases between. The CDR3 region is CASSHGLINQPQHF. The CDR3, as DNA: TGTGCCAGCAGCCATGGACTGATCAATCAGCCCCAGCATTTT.

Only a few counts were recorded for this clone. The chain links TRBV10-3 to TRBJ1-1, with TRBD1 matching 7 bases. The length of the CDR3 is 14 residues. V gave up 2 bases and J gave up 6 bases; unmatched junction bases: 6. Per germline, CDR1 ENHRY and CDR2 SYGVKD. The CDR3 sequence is CAISEVNRGPEAFF. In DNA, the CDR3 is TGTGCCATCAGTGAGGTAAACAGGGGCCCTGAAGCTTTCTTT.